A single sample gave rise to the 19 T cell receptor beta chains below, sequenced in a study of T cell responses to AZD1222 COVID-19 vaccine. Using immunoSEQ multiplex PCR, the repertoire was profiled, and TCRdb retains in-frame clones only, with some absent. The sample holds 100,000 to 150,000 clones, roughly 87% seen once. Specimen: peripheral blood, collected on day 0 of MenACWY control vaccination. The origin of the receptors is an adult in good health.

This clone has only a few counts. The chain has TRBV10-3 and TRBJ1-4; D is undetermined. CDR3 length: 13 residues. CDR1 and CDR2 from the germline V gene are ENHRY and SYGVKD. V was pared by 2 bases and J by 7 bases, with 8 bases between. The CDR3 nucleotides are TGTGCCATCAGTGAGGGGTTTGGTGAAAAACTGTTTTTT. Translated, it gives CAISEGFGEKLFF.

The chain recombines TRBV9 with TRBJ2-7, with 9 bases identical to TRBD1. Trimming removed 0 bases from V and 2 bases from J; junction bases left unmatched: 12. The CDR3 sequence is 18 residues long. CDR1 is SGDLS and CDR2 is YYNGEE in the germline V gene. The DNA for the CDR3 is TGTGCCAGCAGCGTAGGGTTGTGGGGGACAGGGATCACCTACGAGCAGTACGTC. Translating it yields CASSVGLWGTGITYEQYV.

With respect to this clone: The same CDR3 arises from other DNA sequences in this sample as well. The chain uses TRBV19 and TRBJ1-5; no definite D call. The CDR3 has 12 residues. The V end was cut by 1 base, the J end by 6 bases, with 4 bases between. Per germline, CDR1 LNHDA and CDR2 SQIVND (reference sequence). In DNA, the CDR3 is TGTGCCAGTAGTATAGGGAGTCAGCCCCAGCATTTT. Translation: CASSIGSQPQHF.

The sample holds one count of this clone. The rearrangement uses TRBV7-6 and TRBJ1-1, with TRBD1 as a possible D gene (5 bases). In germline, CDR1 is SGHVS, CDR2 FNYEAQ. This CDR3 is built from 15 residues. Trimming pared 1 base from V and 1 base from J, leaving 10 bases between. The CDR3 DNA sequence: TGTGCCAGCAGCTTAGGACCAGGGCAGAACACTGAAGCTTTCTTT. The encoded protein is CASSLGPGQNTEAFF.

The rearrangement uses TRBV4-1 and TRBJ1-3, with D perhaps TRBD1 (5 bases). V was cut by 0 bases and J by 7 bases, with 16 bases left in between. The CDR3 is made up of 16 amino acids. Per germline, CDR1 MGHRA and CDR2 YSYEKL. The CDR3: CASSQDSKDMRNTIYF. The CDR3 bases are TGCGCCAGCAGCCAAGATTCCAAGGACATGCGGAACACCATATATTTT.

The chain employs TRBV12-2 and TRBJ2-3; the table gives TRBD1 as D, unverified against the DNA. TRBV12-2 is shown as a pseudogene. The CDR3 sequence is 17 residues long. The DNA for the CDR3 is TGTGCAAGTCGCTTAGCTACAAACAGGGGGTCAGCAGATACGCAGTATTTT. Its protein is CASRLATNRGSADTQYF.

This clone was observed a few times. The chain combines TRBV7-2 with TRBJ2-7; 8 positions agree with TRBD2. The V and J ends lost 4 bases and 4 bases, in that order; junction bases with no gene match: 6. CDR1 is SGHTA and CDR2 is FQGNSA in the germline V gene. The CDR3 covers 14 residues. This chain's CDR3 is CASSSQPGGYEQYV. CDR3 nucleotide sequence: TGTGCCAGCAGCTCCCAACCGGGGGGGTACGAGCAGTACGTC.

The J gene is TRBJ1-2, the V gene TRBV5-1, with TRBD1 identical over 7 bases. Trimming took 5 bases from V and 4 from J; bases not matched to a gene: 8. This CDR3 spans 14 amino acids. Looked up from germline, CDR1 is SGHRS and CDR2 is YFSETQ. This CDR3 is CASSPTTGIYGYTF. The CDR3 DNA reads as TGCGCCAGCAGTCCAACGACAGGGATCTATGGCTACACCTTC.

This chain joins TRBV15 and TRBJ2-1, with D perhaps matching TRBD2 (7 bases). Germline V gene lookup returns CDR1 LNHNV and CDR2 YYDKDF (reference sequence). CDR3 size: 13 residues. CDR3 DNA: TGTGCGTCCGGGGGGCCGCTCCACAATGAGCAGTTCTTC. Translation gives CASGGPLHNEQFF.

This chain links TRBV6-5 with TRBJ2-1; 8 bases are shared with TRBD1. Germline V gene data show CDR1 as MNHEY and CDR2 as SVGAGI. This CDR3 comprises 14 residues. V was clipped by 6 bases and J by 4 bases; unmatched bases: 5. CDR3 sequence (DNA): TGTGCCAGCAGATCCGGACAGGGTTACAATGAGCAGTTCTTC. It codes for CASRSGQGYNEQFF.

The V gene is TRBV6-5, the J gene TRBJ2-7; D not resolved. The germline V gene has CDR1 MNHEY and CDR2 SVGAGI. V shed 5 bases and J shed 0 bases, with 14 bases lying between them. This CDR3 contains 15 residues. The CDR3 bases are TGTGCCAGCAGTCCACGGGCAAAGAGCTCCTACGAGCAGTACTTC. It encodes CASSPRAKSSYEQYF.

The CDR3 sequence: CAISESTGRSDNYGYTF. DNA of the CDR3: TGTGCCATCAGTGAGTCGACGGGCAGATCAGATAACTATGGCTACACCTTC. The rearrangement uses TRBV10-3 and TRBJ1-2; D is uncertain. Germline lookup yields CDR1 ENHRY and CDR2 SYGVKD. The CDR3 covers 17 residues. V lost 0 bases and J lost 1, with 15 bases in between.

The rearrangement links TRBV5-1 to TRBJ2-2, with TRBD2 matching 7 bases. In germline, CDR1 is SGHRS, CDR2 YFSETQ. CDR3 size: 15 residues. Trimming took 4 bases from V and 5 from J; bases not matched to a gene: 8. The CDR3 region is CASSISGLRTGELFF. As DNA, the CDR3 is TGCGCCAGCAGCATTAGCGGGTTGAGAACCGGGGAGCTGTTTTTT. Filled out from reference TRBV5-1 and TRBJ2-2, the complete variable domain reads KAGVTQTPRYLIKTRGQQVTLSCSPISGHRSVSWYQQTPGQGLQFLFEYFSETQRNKGNFPGRFSGRQFSNSRSEMNVSTLELGDSALYLCASSISGLRTGELFFGEGSRLTVL.

This clone showed up just once. The chain recombines TRBV3-1 (or the pseudogene TRBV3-2) with TRBJ2-7, with D unclear. The CDR3 length is 13 residues. Germline V gene data show CDR1 as LGHDT and CDR2 as YNNKEL (reference sequence). V shed 4 bases and J shed 2 bases, with 9 bases lying between them. The CDR3 nucleotides read TGTGCCAGCAGCCTACACGGAACCTACGAGCAGTACTTC. Protein product: CASSLHGTYEQYF.

This clone was detected a few times. The chain is built from TRBV6-1 and TRBJ2-1, with 9 positions matching TRBD2. Losses at the gene ends were 2 bases for V and 1 base for J; bases not matched to a gene: 0. Germline CDR1 is MNHNS and CDR2 is SASEGT. The CDR3 is 15 residues long. DNA for the CDR3: TGTGCCAGCAGTGAACTAGCGGGATCCTACAATGAGCAGTTCTTC. This gives the protein CASSELAGSYNEQFF.

The CDR3 loop reads CASSFHTGELFF. For the CDR3, the DNA is TGTGCCAGCAGCTTCCACACCGGGGAGCTGTTTTTT. The chain is built from TRBV7-9 and TRBJ2-2; D gene ambiguous. The CDR3 runs 12 residues. Germline V lookup: CDR1 SEHNR, CDR2 FQNEAQ (reference sequence). V gave up 3 bases and J gave up 3 bases, with 2 bases separating them.

The V call is TRBV6-5, the J call TRBJ1-4; no clear D gene. The germline V gene has CDR1 MNHEY and CDR2 SVGAGI. Trimming stripped 0 bases from V and 7 bases from J, with 12 bases between. This CDR3 spans 15 amino acids. In DNA, the CDR3 is TGTGCCAGCAGTTACTCGGAAGGTAGCAGTGAAAAACTGTTTTTT. Protein sequence: CASSYSEGSSEKLFF.

The chain carries TRBV4-1 and TRBJ2-7, with TRBD1 matching 9 bases. The CDR3 has 14 residues. Germline V gives CDR1 MGHRA, CDR2 YSYEKL. V gave up 3 bases and J gave up 5 bases; unmatched junction bases: 5. This CDR3 reads CASSHRQGGNEQYF. CDR3 bases: TGCGCCAGCAGCCACAGACAGGGGGGCAACGAGCAGTACTTC.

This chain joins TRBV29-1 and TRBJ2-5; D uncertain. Germline loops: CDR1 SQVTM, CDR2 ANQGSEA. This CDR3 is built from 11 residues. Trimming took off 3 bases at V and 4 bases at J, with 6 bases between the two ends. CDR3 sequence (DNA): TGCAGCGTTGATACAGTAGAGACCCAGTACTTC. Protein sequence: CSVDTVETQYF.